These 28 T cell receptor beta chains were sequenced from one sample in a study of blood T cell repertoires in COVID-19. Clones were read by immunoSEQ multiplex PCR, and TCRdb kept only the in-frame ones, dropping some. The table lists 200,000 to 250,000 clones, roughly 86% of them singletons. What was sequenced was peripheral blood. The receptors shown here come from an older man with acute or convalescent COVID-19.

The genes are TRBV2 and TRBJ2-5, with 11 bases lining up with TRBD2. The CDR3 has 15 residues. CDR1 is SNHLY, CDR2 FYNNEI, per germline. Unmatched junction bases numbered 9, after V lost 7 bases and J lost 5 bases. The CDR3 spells CASTTSGGVRETQYF. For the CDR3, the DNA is TGTGCCAGCACAACTAGCGGGGGAGTACGGGAGACCCAGTACTTC.

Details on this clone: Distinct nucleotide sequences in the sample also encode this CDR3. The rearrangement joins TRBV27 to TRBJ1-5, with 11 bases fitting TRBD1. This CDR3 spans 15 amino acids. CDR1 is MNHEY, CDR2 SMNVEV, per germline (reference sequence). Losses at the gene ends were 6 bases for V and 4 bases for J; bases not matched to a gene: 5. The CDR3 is CASSSGTGGNQPQHF. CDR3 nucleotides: TGTGCCAGCAGCTCCGGGACAGGGGGGAATCAGCCCCAGCATTTT.

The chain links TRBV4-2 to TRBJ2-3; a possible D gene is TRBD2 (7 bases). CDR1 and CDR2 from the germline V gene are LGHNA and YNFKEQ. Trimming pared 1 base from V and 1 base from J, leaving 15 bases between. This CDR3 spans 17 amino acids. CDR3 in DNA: TGTGCCAGCAGCCAAGCTTCGGGGGGCGGGGGCACAGATACGCAGTATTTT. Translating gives CASSQASGGGGTDTQYF.

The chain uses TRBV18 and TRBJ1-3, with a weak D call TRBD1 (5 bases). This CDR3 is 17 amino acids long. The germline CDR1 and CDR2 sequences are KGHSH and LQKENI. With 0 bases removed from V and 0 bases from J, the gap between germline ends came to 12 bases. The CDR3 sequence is CASSPPGQARSGNTIYF. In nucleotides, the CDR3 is TGTGCCAGCTCACCACCGGGGCAGGCCCGCTCTGGAAACACCATATATTTT.

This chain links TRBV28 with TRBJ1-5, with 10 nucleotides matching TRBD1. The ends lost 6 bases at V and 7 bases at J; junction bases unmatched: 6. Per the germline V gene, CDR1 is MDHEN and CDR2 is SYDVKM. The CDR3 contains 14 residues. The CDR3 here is CASSRTGGYQPQHF. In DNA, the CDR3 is TGTGCCAGCAGCCGGACAGGGGGATACCAGCCCCAGCATTTT.

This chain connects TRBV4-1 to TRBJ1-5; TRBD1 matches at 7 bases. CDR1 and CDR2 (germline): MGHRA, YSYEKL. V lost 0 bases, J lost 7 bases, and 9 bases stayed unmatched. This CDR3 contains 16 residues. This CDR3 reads CASSQDQGGLRQPQHF. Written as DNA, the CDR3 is TGCGCCAGCAGCCAAGATCAGGGGGGCTTGAGGCAGCCCCAGCATTTT.

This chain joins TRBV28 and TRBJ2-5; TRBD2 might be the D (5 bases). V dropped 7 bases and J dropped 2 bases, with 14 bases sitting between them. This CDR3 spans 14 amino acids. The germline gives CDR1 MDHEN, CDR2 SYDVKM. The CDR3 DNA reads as TGTGCCAGCACCCGGACTGGTTTACAAGAGACCCAGTACTTC. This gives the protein CASTRTGLQETQYF.

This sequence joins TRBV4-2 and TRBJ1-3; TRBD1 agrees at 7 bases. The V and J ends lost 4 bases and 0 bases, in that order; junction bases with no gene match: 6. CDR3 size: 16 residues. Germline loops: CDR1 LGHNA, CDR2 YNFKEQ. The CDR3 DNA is TGTGCCAGCAGCCCGGCAGGGGGGACCTCTGGAAACACCATATATTTT. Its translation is CASSPAGGTSGNTIYF.

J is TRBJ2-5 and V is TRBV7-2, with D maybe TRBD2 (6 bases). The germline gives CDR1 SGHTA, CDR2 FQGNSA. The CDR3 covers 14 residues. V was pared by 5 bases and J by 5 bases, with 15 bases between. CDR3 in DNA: TGTGCCAGCAGCCCCTGGGAGGTGGGGGAGACCCAGTACTTC. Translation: CASSPWEVGETQYF.

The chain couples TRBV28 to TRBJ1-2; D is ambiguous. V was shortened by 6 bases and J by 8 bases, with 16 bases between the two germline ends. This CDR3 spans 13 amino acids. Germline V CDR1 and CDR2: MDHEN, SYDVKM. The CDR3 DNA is TGTGCCAGCAGCTCGGGAGGTACGAAAGGCTACACCTTC. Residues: CASSSGGTKGYTF.

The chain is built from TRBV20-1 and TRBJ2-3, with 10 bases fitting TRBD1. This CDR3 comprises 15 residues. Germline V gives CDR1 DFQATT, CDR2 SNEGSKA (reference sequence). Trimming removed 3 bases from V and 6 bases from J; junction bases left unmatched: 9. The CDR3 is CSASGPGQGLDTQYF. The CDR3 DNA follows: TGCAGTGCTAGTGGACCGGGACAGGGGCTGGATACGCAGTATTTT.

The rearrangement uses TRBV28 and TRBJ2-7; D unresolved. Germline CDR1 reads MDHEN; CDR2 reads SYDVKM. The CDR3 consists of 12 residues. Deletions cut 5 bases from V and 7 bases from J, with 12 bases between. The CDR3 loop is CASSLGVLEQYF. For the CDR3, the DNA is TGTGCCAGCAGTCTCGGTGTATTGGAGCAGTACTTC.

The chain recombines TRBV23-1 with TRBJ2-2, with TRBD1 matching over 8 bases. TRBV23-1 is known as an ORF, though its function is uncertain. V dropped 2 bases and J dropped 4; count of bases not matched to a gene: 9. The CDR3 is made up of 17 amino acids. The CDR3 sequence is CASSQPTRGRITGELFF. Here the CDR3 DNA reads TGCGCCAGCAGTCAACCTACCAGGGGGCGTATCACCGGGGAGCTGTTTTTT.

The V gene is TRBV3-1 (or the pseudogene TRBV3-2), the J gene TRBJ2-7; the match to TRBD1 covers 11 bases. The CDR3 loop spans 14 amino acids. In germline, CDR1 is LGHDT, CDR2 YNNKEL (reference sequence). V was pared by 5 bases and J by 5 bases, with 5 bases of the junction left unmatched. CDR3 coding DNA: TGTGCCAGCAGCTCCCGGGACAGGGGGAACGAGCAGTACTTC. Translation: CASSSRDRGNEQYF.

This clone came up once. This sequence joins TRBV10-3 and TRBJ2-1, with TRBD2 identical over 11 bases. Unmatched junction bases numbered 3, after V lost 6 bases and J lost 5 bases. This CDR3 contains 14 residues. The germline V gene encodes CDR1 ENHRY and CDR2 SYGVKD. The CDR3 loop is CAIRTSGTHNEQFF. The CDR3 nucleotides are TGTGCCATCAGGACTAGCGGGACCCACAATGAGCAGTTCTTC.

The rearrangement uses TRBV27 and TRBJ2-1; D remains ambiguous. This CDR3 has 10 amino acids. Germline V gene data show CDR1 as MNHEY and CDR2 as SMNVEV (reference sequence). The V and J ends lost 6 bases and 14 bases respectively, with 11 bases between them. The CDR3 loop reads CASSPWLEFF. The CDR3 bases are TGTGCCAGCAGCCCTTGGCTAGAGTTCTTC.

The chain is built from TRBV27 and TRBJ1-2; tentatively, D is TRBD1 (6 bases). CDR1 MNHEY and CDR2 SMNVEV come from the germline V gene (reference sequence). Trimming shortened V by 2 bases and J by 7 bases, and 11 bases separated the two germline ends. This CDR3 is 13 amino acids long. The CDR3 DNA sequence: TGTGCCAGCAGTTTAATCGGGGGGCTTGGCTACACCTTC. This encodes CASSLIGGLGYTF.

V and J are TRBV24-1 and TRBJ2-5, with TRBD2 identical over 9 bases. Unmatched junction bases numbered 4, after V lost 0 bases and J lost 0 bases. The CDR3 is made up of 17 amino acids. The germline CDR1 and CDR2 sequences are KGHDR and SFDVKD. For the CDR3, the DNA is TGTGCCACCAGTGATTTGAGCACTAGCGGGTACCAAGAGACCCAGTACTTC. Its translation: CATSDLSTSGYQETQYF.

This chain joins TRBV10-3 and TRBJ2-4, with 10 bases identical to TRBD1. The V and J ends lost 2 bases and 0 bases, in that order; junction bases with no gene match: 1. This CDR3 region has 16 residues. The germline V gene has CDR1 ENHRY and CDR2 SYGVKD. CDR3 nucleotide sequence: TGTGCCATCAGTGAGGGGACAGGGGTAGCCAAAAACATTCAGTACTTC. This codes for CAISEGTGVAKNIQYF.

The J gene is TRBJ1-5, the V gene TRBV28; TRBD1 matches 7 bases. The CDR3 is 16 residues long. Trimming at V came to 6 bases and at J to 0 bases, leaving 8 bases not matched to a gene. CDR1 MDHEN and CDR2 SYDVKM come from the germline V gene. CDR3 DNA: TGTGCCAGCAGGGGGGGACAGCAATATAGCAATCAGCCCCAGCATTTT. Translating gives CASRGGQQYSNQPQHF.

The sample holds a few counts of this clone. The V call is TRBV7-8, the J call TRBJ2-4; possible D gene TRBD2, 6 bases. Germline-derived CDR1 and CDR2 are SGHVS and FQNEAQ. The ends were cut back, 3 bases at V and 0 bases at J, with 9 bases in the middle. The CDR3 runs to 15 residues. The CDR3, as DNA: TGTGCCAGCAGCTTGGGGGGATTAGCCAAAAACATTCAGTACTTC. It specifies CASSLGGLAKNIQYF.

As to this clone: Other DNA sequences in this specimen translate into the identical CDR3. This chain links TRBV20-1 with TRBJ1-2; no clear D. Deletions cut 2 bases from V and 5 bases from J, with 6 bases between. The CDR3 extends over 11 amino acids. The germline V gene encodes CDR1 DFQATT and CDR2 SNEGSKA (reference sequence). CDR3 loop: CSARSGYGYTF. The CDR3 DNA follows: TGCAGTGCTAGATCAGGATATGGCTACACCTTC.

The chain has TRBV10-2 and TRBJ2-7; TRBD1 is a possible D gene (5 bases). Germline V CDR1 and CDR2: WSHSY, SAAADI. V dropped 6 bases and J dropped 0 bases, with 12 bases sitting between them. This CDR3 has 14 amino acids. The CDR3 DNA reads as TGCGCCAGCAGCCGATCAGGGAACTCCTACGAGCAGTACTTC. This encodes CASSRSGNSYEQYF.

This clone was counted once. The chain's CDR3 is CASSPGQASRGYTF. The CDR3 nucleotides are TGTGCCAGCAGTCCTGGACAGGCCTCCCGGGGCTACACCTTC. V gene TRBV6-5 combines with J gene TRBJ1-2; 7 bases map to TRBD1. The germline CDR1 and CDR2 sequences are MNHEY and SVGAGI. CDR3 length: 14 amino acids. V lost 5 bases and J lost 8; bases outside the gene matches: 11.

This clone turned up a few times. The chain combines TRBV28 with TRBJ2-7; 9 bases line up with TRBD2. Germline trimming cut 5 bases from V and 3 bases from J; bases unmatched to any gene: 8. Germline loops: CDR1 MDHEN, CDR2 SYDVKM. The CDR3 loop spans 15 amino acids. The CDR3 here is CASSRRSSGNYEQYF. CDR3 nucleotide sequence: TGTGCCAGCAGTCGCCGGTCTAGCGGGAACTACGAGCAGTACTTC.

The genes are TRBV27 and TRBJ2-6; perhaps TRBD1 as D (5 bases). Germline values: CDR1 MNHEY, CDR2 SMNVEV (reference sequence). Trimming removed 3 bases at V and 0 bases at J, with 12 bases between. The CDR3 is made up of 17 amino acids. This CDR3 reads CASSFGHSASGANVLTF. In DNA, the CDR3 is TGTGCCAGCAGTTTCGGACACTCCGCCTCTGGGGCCAACGTCCTGACTTTC.

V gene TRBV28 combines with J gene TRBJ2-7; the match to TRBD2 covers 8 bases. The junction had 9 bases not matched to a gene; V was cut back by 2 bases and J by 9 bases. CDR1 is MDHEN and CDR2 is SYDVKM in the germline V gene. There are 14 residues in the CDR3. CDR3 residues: CASSLIALAGRQYF. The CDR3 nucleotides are TGTGCCAGCAGTTTAATCGCCTTAGCGGGAAGGCAGTACTTC.

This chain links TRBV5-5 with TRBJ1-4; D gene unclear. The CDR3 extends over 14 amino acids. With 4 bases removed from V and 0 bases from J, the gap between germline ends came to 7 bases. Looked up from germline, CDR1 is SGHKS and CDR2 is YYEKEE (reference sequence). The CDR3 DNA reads TGTGCCAGCAGCCTCACTCCAACTAATGAAAAACTGTTTTTT. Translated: CASSLTPTNEKLFF.